This entry lists 27 T cell receptor beta chains sequenced from one sample in a study of blood T cell repertoires in COVID-19 (dated by TCRdb to 2018 to 2020). The library was generated by the immunoSEQ multiplex PCR assay. TCRdb stores this immuneACCESS table with in-frame sequences only. Part of the clones is absent; in the studies checked, under half of the shortfall reflects unresolved V genes, and no reason is known for the rest. This sample holds about 250,000 clones; about nine tenths were observed only once. The ten largest clones take up 0.94% of the sample. The sample comprised peripheral blood. The receptors originated from a middle-aged woman who had recovered from COVID-19.

The genes are TRBV18 and TRBJ2-7, with 9 bases fitting TRBD2. Germline trimming cut 0 bases from V and 2 bases from J; bases unmatched to any gene: 5. Per germline, CDR1 KGHSH and CDR2 LQKENI. CDR3 length: 16 amino acids. CDR3 nucleotides: TGTGCCAGCTCACCACCGGGCCTAGCGGGGACCTACGAGCAGTACTTC. Protein product: CASSPPGLAGTYEQYF.

J is TRBJ1-1 and V is TRBV28; 7 bases line up with TRBD1. CDR3 size: 15 residues. The germline gives CDR1 MDHEN, CDR2 SYDVKM. Unmatched junction bases numbered 3, after V lost 1 base and J lost 1 base. The CDR3, as DNA: TGTGCCAGCAGTTTATCAGGGGGTGGGAACACTGAAGCTTTCTTT. Translation gives CASSLSGGGNTEAFF.

The rearrangement uses TRBV19 and TRBJ2-7; 12 bases are shared with TRBD2. CDR3 size: 15 residues. Germline loops: CDR1 LNHDA, CDR2 SQIVND (reference sequence). Germline trimming cut 6 bases from V and 6 bases from J; bases unmatched to any gene: 9. The CDR3 DNA is TGTGCCAGTAGCCTCGGACTAGCGGGACCCTCCGAGCAGTACTTC. The encoded protein is CASSLGLAGPSEQYF. The whole variable domain, filled in from reference TRBV19 and TRBJ2-7, reads DGGITQSPKYLFRKEGQNVTLSCEQNLNHDAMYWYRQDPGQGLRLIYYSQIVNDFQKGDIAEGYSVSREKKESFPLTVTSAQKNPTAFYLCASSLGLAGPSEQYFGPGTRLTVT.

This chain links TRBV18 with TRBJ2-1; D unclear. Germline CDR1 is KGHSH and CDR2 is LQKENI. This CDR3 spans 12 amino acids. The V end was cut by 3 bases, the J end by 4 bases, with 4 bases between. The CDR3 sequence: CASSPTYNEQFF. For the CDR3, the DNA is TGTGCCAGCTCACCTACTTACAATGAGCAGTTCTTC.

The chain uses TRBV5-4 and TRBJ2-2; no clear D gene. The CDR3 length is 16 residues. Germline lookup yields CDR1 SGHNT and CDR2 YYREEE (reference sequence). The V end was cut by 0 bases, the J end by 5 bases, with 14 bases between. The DNA of the CDR3 is TGTGCCAGCAGCTTGGCCCTCGCGCCCGAGACCGGGGAGCTGTTTTTT. Translating it yields CASSLALAPETGELFF. The whole variable domain, filled in from reference TRBV5-4 and TRBJ2-2, reads ETGVTQSPTHLIKTRGQQVTLRCSSQSGHNTVSWYQQALGQGPQFIFQYYREEENGRGNFPPRFSGLQFPNYSSELNVNALELDDSALYLCASSLALAPETGELFFGEGSRLTVL.

The chain links TRBV29-1 to TRBJ1-2; unclear D gene. The CDR3 totals 11 residues. Germline CDR1 reads SQVTM; CDR2 reads ANQGSEA. V lost 3 bases and J 7 bases, leaving 9 bases between the germline ends. The DNA for the CDR3 is TGCAGCGTTGAGCCCGAGGGTGGCTACACCTTC. The encoded protein is CSVEPEGGYTF.

This rearrangement joins TRBV7-6 to TRBJ2-2; 7 positions match TRBD2. The CDR3 contains 14 residues. From germline, CDR1 is SGHVS and CDR2 FNYEAQ. Unmatched junction bases numbered 6, after V lost 8 bases and J lost 3 bases. CDR3 nucleotide sequence: TGTGCCAGCGGCGGGAGTCTTGACACCGGGGAGCTGTTTTTT. Residues: CASGGSLDTGELFF.

This sequence joins TRBV10-3 and TRBJ2-1; TRBD2 agrees at 13 bases. Looked up from germline, CDR1 is ENHRY and CDR2 is SYGVKD. J gave up 10 bases and V 3 bases, and 6 bases lay outside the gene matches. This CDR3 is built from 15 residues. CDR3 sequence (DNA): TGTGCCATCAGTGACCCGACTAGCGGGGGGAACGAGCAGTTCTTC. Amino acid sequence: CAISDPTSGGNEQFF.

This rearrangement joins TRBV7-9 to TRBJ2-5; D uncertain. Trimming pared 5 bases from V and 5 bases from J, leaving 12 bases between. Germline CDR1 SEHNR, CDR2 FQNEAQ (reference sequence). The CDR3 length is 13 residues. CDR3 protein: CASSAAPEETQYF. For the CDR3, the DNA is TGTGCCAGCAGCGCCGCCCCGGAGGAGACCCAGTACTTC. Together with reference TRBV7-9 and TRBJ2-5, the CDR3 gives the full variable domain: DTGVSQNPRHKITKRGQNVTFRCDPISEHNRLYWYRQTLGQGPEFLTYFQNEAQLEKSRLLSDRFSAERPKGSFSTLEIQRTEQGDSAMYLCASSAAPEETQYFGPGTRLLVL.

The V call is TRBV7-3, the J call TRBJ2-1, with 11 bases that match TRBD2. V shed 0 bases, J shed 9 bases, and the junction held 10 bases outside the gene matches. CDR1 is SGHTA, CDR2 FQGTGA, per germline. The CDR3 has 17 amino acids. CDR3 amino acids: CASSLTATLAGDVEQFF. In DNA form, the CDR3 reads TGTGCCAGCAGCTTAACAGCCACACTAGCGGGAGATGTTGAGCAGTTCTTC.

V is TRBV15 and J is TRBJ2-3; possibly TRBD2 for D (6 bases). The CDR3 consists of 16 residues. Germline CDR1 is LNHNV and CDR2 is YYDKDF (reference sequence). Trimming removed 0 bases at V and 1 base at J, with 11 bases between. The DNA for the CDR3 is TGTGCCACCAGCAGAGATAGGGCTAGCGGCACAGATACGCAGTATTTT. It codes for CATSRDRASGTDTQYF.

This chain connects TRBV28 to TRBJ1-2; 8 bases map to TRBD1. The CDR3 loop spans 15 amino acids. V trimming: 4 bases; J trimming: 8 bases; junction bases outside the gene matches: 12. From germline, CDR1 is MDHEN and CDR2 SYDVKM. Here the CDR3 reads CASSSSGGELLGYTF. In DNA, the CDR3 is TGTGCCAGCAGTTCCTCAGGGGGCGAGTTGCTCGGCTACACCTTC.

The CDR3 bases are TGTGCCAGCAGTTACGAGGGGGGGCGGGGCGAGACCCAGTACTTC. Amino acids: CASSYEGGRGETQYF. V and J are TRBV6-2 or TRBV6-3 and TRBJ2-5; D may be TRBD2 (7 bases). Germline CDR1 MNHEY, CDR2 SVGEGT. This CDR3 is built from 15 residues. Trimming stripped 2 bases from V and 5 bases from J, with 15 bases between.

The chain couples TRBV2 to TRBJ2-3; 10 bases are a match to TRBD2. V trimming: 4 bases; J trimming: 0 bases; junction bases outside the gene matches: 4. Per the germline V gene, CDR1 is SNHLY and CDR2 is FYNNEI. This CDR3 comprises 16 residues. CDR3 DNA sequence: TGTGCCAGCAGTGTCCCTAGCGGGAGAAGCACAGATACGCAGTATTTT. Protein: CASSVPSGRSTDTQYF.

The genes are TRBV11-2 and TRBJ2-5, with D possibly TRBD2 on 6 matching bases. With 1 base removed from V and 13 bases from J, the gap between germline ends came to 13 bases. The germline gives CDR1 SGHAT, CDR2 FQNNGV. CDR3 length: 12 residues. The CDR3 nucleotides are TGTGCCAGCAGCTTAGCGCGGGATAGGGTGTACTTC. It encodes CASSLARDRVYF.

This chain connects TRBV29-1 to TRBJ1-6, with TRBD1 matching over 7 bases. The J segment lost 9 bases and the V segment lost 3 bases, leaving 11 bases of the junction unmatched. The CDR3 is 15 amino acids. Germline V gives CDR1 SQVTM, CDR2 ANQGSEA. Here the CDR3 reads CSVDKGTAYGSPLHF. For the CDR3, the DNA is TGCAGCGTTGATAAGGGGACAGCTTATGGTTCACCCCTCCACTTT. Together with reference TRBV29-1 and TRBJ1-6, the CDR3 gives the full variable domain: SAVISQKPSRDICQRGTSLTIQCQVDSQVTMMFWYRQQPGQSLTLIATANQGSEATYESGFVIDKFPISRPNLTFSTLTVSNMSPEDSSIYLCSVDKGTAYGSPLHFGNGTRLTVT.

The chain combines TRBV27 with TRBJ2-3, with TRBD1 identical over 7 bases. This CDR3 spans 14 amino acids. Germline trimming cut 4 bases from V and 10 bases from J; bases unmatched to any gene: 11. Germline V gives CDR1 MNHEY, CDR2 SMNVEV (reference sequence). CDR3 DNA sequence: TGTGCCAGCAGTTACCGACAGGGTGTGGATCCGCAGTATTTT. The encoded protein is CASSYRQGVDPQYF.

This chain links TRBV10-3 with TRBJ2-2; D call uncertain. CDR1 ENHRY and CDR2 SYGVKD come from the germline V gene. Trimming shortened V by 0 bases and J by 0 bases, and 8 bases separated the two germline ends. CDR3 size: 16 residues. The CDR3: CAISESALTNTGELFF. CDR3 coding DNA: TGTGCCATCAGTGAGTCCGCGCTAACGAACACCGGGGAGCTGTTTTTT.

V gene TRBV19 combines with J gene TRBJ2-5; 14 bases are a match to TRBD2. With V trimmed by 6 bases and J by 5 bases, 8 bases remained unmatched. In germline, CDR1 is LNHDA, CDR2 SQIVND (reference sequence). The CDR3 is 16 residues long. The CDR3 loop is CASRARGLAGVETQYF. In DNA, the CDR3 is TGTGCCAGTAGGGCCAGGGGACTAGCGGGAGTTGAGACCCAGTACTTC.

The chain carries TRBV10-3 and TRBJ2-1, with TRBD1 identical over 8 bases. The V gene's germline CDR1 is ENHRY and CDR2 SYGVKD. The CDR3 is 14 residues long. V lost 4 bases to trimming and J lost 8 bases; unmatched junction nucleotides: 7. CDR3 loop: CAISGQGQADEQFF. The CDR3 DNA sequence: TGTGCCATCAGTGGACAGGGACAGGCGGATGAGCAGTTCTTC.

This chain uses TRBV11-3 with TRBJ2-2; TRBD2 agrees at 10 bases. V shed 8 bases and J 9 bases; nucleotides not matched to a gene: 12. Germline CDR1 SGHNT, CDR2 YENEEA. This CDR3 comprises 15 residues. CDR3 residues: CASQEREGLVRELFF. CDR3 sequence (DNA): TGTGCCAGCCAAGAGCGGGAGGGCCTCGTCCGGGAGCTGTTTTTT.

V usage is TRBV6-5 and J usage is TRBJ1-1; D is perhaps TRBD1 (5 bases). The germline V gene encodes CDR1 MNHEY and CDR2 SVGAGI. The CDR3 runs to 15 residues. Trimming cost V 4 bases and J 2 bases, with 14 bases left between them. The CDR3 reads CASSSDSRGNTEAFF. CDR3 sequence (DNA): TGTGCCAGCAGTTCCGACTCTAGGGGAAACACTGAAGCTTTCTTT.

The V and J genes are TRBV2 and TRBJ2-5, with 15 bases fitting TRBD2. With 6 bases clipped from V and 5 bases from J, the junction kept 4 bases outside the gene matches. This CDR3 region has 15 residues. Per germline, CDR1 SNHLY and CDR2 FYNNEI. The CDR3: CASRGLAGGFETQYF. The CDR3 nucleotides read TGTGCCAGCAGGGGACTAGCGGGAGGATTCGAGACCCAGTACTTC.

This clone was found once. The chain combines TRBV4-1 with TRBJ2-5, with 11 bases identical to TRBD2. In germline, CDR1 is MGHRA, CDR2 YSYEKL. This CDR3 spans 19 amino acids. Trimming took 1 base from V and 1 from J; bases not matched to a gene: 11. The CDR3 DNA sequence: TGCGCCAGCAGCCAAGGTATACTAGCGGGAGTGTTCGCCCAAGAGACCCAGTACTTC. Translating gives CASSQGILAGVFAQETQYF.

This clone was seen a single time. The rearrangement links TRBV19 to TRBJ1-2; D perhaps matches TRBD1 (5 bases). This CDR3 region has 11 residues. V was pared by 8 bases and J by 4 bases, with 8 bases between. Germline assignment: CDR1 LNHDA and CDR2 SQIVND (reference sequence). CDR3 amino acids: CASDSLYGYTF. The CDR3 bases are TGTGCCAGTGACAGTCTCTATGGCTACACCTTC.

The chain employs TRBV6-1 and TRBJ1-1; no clear D gene. The CDR3 is 14 amino acids. The V end lost 2 bases, the J end lost 1 base, and 8 bases lay between the germline ends. CDR1 and CDR2 from the germline V gene are MNHNS and SASEGT. In DNA form, the CDR3 reads TGTGCCAGCAGTGAAATGGTTAGGAACACTGAAGCTTTCTTT. Protein sequence: CASSEMVRNTEAFF.

This chain links TRBV25-1 with TRBJ2-5; possible D gene TRBD2, 6 bases. Germline CDR1 reads MGHDK; CDR2 reads SYGVNS. This CDR3 contains 12 residues. V was pared by 8 bases and J by 4 bases, with 11 bases between. The CDR3 loop is CASLSEGETQYF. The CDR3 DNA sequence: TGTGCCAGCCTATCGGAGGGAGAGACCCAGTACTTC. The variable domain in full, completed from reference TRBV25-1 and TRBJ2-5, reads EADIYQTPRYLVIGTGKKITLECSQTMGHDKMYWYQQDPGMELHLIHYSYGVNSTEKGDLSSESTVSRIRTEHFPLTLESARPSHTSQYLCASLSEGETQYFGPGTRLLVL.